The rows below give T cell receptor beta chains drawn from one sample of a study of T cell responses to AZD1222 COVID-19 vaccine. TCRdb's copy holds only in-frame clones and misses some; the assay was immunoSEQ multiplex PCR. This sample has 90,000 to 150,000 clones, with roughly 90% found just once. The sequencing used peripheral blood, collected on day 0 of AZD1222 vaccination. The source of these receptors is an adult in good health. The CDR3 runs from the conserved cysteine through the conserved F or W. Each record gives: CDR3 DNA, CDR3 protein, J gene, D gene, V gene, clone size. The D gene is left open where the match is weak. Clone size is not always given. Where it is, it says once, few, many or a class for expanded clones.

DNA: TGTGCCACCAGCAGAAGAGGTTATTCACCCCTCCACTTT
CDR3: CATSRRGYSPLHF
J: TRBJ1-6
D: -
V: TRBV15
size: -

DNA: TGTGCCAGCTCGACAGGGCTGATGAACACTGAAGCTTTCTTT
CDR3: CASSTGLMNTEAFF
J: TRBJ1-1
D: TRBD1
V: TRBV18
size: -

DNA: TGCAGTGCTAGTAACTGGGTTTATAATTCACCCCTCCACTTT
CDR3: CSASNWVYNSPLHF
J: TRBJ1-6
D: -
V: TRBV20-1
size: -

DNA: TGTGCCAGCAGCCCGGGTGGAGGGTCCTACGAGCAGTACTTC
CDR3: CASSPGGGSYEQYF
J: TRBJ2-7
D: -
V: TRBV7-6
size: -

DNA: TGTGCCTGGATTCGGGGGGGCCGCGCAGATACGCAGTATTTT
CDR3: CAWIRGGRADTQYF
J: TRBJ2-3
D: TRBD2
V: TRBV30
size: -

DNA: TGTGCCAGCAGCACCAGGACAACCTCCTACGAGCAGTACTTC
CDR3: CASSTRTTSYEQYF
J: TRBJ2-7
D: -
V: TRBV5-5
size: few

DNA: TGTGCCAGCAGTTTCCATACAGGGTTTGAGCAGTTCTTC
CDR3: CASSFHTGFEQFF
J: TRBJ2-1
D: -
V: TRBV12-3/TRBV12-4
size: -

DNA: TGTGCCACCAGCAGAGATCTGATGGGTCAGCCCCAGCATTTT
CDR3: CATSRDLMGQPQHF
J: TRBJ1-5
D: -
V: TRBV15
size: few

DNA: TGTGCCAGCTCACCTTGGCAGGCGATCACTGAAGCTTTCTTT
CDR3: CASSPWQAITEAFF
J: TRBJ1-1
D: -
V: TRBV18
size: -

DNA: TGTGCCATCAGGGTGGACAGAGGATCCACTGAAGCTTTCTTT
CDR3: CAIRVDRGSTEAFF
J: TRBJ1-1
D: -
V: TRBV10-3
size: -

DNA: TGCGCCAGCAGCTTGCTGCGGGGAAATGAAAAACTGTTTTTT
CDR3: CASSLLRGNEKLFF
J: TRBJ1-4
D: -
V: TRBV5-1
size: -

DNA: TGTGCCAGCAGCTCCCGGACTAGAACCTACGAGCAGTACTTC
CDR3: CASSSRTRTYEQYF
J: TRBJ2-7
D: TRBD2
V: TRBV11-2
size: -

DNA: TGTGCCACCAGTGATCCACTCTTGCTAGCGGGAGGGCCCACCGGGGAGCTGTTTTTT
CDR3: CATSDPLLLAGGPTGELFF
J: TRBJ2-2
D: TRBD2
V: TRBV24-1
size: -

DNA: TGTGCCAGCAGTGCAGTGCTGGGGTATGGCTACACCTTC
CDR3: CASSAVLGYGYTF
J: TRBJ1-2
D: -
V: TRBV6-4
size: -